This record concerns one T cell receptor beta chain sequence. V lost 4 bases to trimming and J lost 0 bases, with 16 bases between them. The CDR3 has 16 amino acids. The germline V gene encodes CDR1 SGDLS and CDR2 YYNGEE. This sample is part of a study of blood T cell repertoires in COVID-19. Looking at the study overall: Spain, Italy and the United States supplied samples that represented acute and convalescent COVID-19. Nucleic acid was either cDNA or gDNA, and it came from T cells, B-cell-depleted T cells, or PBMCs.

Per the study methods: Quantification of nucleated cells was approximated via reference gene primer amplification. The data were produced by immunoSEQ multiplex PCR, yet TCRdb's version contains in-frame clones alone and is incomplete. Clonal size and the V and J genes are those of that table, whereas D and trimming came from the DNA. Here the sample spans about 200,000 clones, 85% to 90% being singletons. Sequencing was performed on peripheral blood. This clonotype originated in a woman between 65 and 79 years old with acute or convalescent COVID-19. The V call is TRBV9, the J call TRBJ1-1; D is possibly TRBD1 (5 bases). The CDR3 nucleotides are TGTGCCAGCAGCCCCTACGGGACTCCCATGAACACTGAAGCTTTCTTT. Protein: CASSPYGTPMNTEAFF. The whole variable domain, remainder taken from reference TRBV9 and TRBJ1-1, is DSGVTQTPKHLITATGQRVTLRCSPRSGDLSVYWYQQSLDQGLQFLIQYYNGEERAKGNILERFSAQQFPDLHSELNLSSLELGDSALYFCASSPYGTPMNTEAFFGQGTRLTVV.